This T cell receptor (beta chain) came from a study of T cell repertoires in cytomegalovirus infection. Turning to the study itself: Public signatures in TCR beta pointed to CMV infection and matching HLA type.

CDR1 is LGHDT, CDR2 YNNKEL, per germline (reference sequence). With V trimmed by 3 bases and J by 5 bases, 3 bases remained unmatched. CDR3 length: 15 amino acids. Broader study findings: In two of eight donors, the top clonotype was HLA-C-restricted CMV-specific.

One entry per CDR3 protein, called by TCRdb with MiXCR from the reads. The sample consists of 200,000 or so distinct CDR3 sequences, 38% of them appearing once. Comment on this clonotype: The antigen is unknown.

The chain employs TRBV3-1 and TRBJ2-5, with 13 bases fitting TRBD2. Sequencing was performed on CD8+ T cells from cultured PBMCs, taken from culture after CMV antigen stimulation. The receptor was isolated from a human donor in good health (CMV status not recorded). Some clones in this sample may be carry-over from other donors' samples. The DNA for the CDR3 is TGTGCCAGCAGCCAGGGACTAGCGGGGTGGGAGACCCAGTACTTC. This codes for CASSQGLAGWETQYF.